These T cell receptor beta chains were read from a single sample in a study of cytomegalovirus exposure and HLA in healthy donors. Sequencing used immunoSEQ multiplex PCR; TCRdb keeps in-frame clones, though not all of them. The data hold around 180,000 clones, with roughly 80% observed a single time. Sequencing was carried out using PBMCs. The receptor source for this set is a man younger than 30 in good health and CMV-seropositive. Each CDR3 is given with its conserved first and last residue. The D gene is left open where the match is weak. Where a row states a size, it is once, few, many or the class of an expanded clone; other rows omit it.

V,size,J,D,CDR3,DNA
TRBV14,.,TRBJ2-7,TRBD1,CASRETGIFHEQYF,TGTGCCAGCAGAGAGACAGGGATCTTCCACGAGCAGTACTTC
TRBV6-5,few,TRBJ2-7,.,CASSRPQWGTYEQYF,TGTGCCAGCAGCCGACCTCAGTGGGGCACCTACGAGCAGTACTTC
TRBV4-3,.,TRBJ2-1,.,CASSQVYKQFF,TGCGCCAGCAGCCAGGTGTACAAGCAGTTCTTC
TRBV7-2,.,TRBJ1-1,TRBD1,CASLKGAATEAFF,TGTGCCAGCTTAAAGGGGGCAGCGACTGAAGCTTTCTTT
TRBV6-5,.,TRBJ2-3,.,CASSPRTTDTQYF,TGTGCCAGCAGCCCCCGGACTACAGATACGCAGTATTTT
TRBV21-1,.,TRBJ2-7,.,CASSKGTAFYEQYF,TGTGCCAGCAGCAAAGGCACAGCCTTCTACGAGCAGTACTTC
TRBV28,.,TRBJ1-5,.,CASRGAGQPQHF,TGTGCCAGCAGAGGAGCGGGTCAGCCCCAGCATTTT
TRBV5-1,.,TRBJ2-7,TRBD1,CASSWMGGQGIYEQYF,TGCGCCAGCAGCTGGATGGGGGGACAGGGGATTTACGAGCAGTACTTC
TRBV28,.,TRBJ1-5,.,CASSLGVARQQPQHF,TGTGCCAGCAGTTTGGGTGTTGCGCGGCAACAGCCCCAGCATTTT
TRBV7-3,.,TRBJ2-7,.,CASSRRGRVVDHEQYF,TGTGCCAGCAGCCGCAGGGGCAGGGTCGTAGACCACGAGCAGTACTTC
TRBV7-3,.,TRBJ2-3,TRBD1,CASSSTGTVSTDTQYF,TGTGCCAGCAGCTCTACCGGGACAGTCAGCACAGATACGCAGTATTTT
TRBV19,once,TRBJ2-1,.,CASKPPDRNNEQFF,TGTGCCAGTAAGCCCCCGGACAGAAACAATGAGCAGTTCTTC
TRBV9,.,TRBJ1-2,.,CASSPGLGTSYTF,TGTGCCAGCAGCCCAGGACTAGGCACGAGCTACACCTTC
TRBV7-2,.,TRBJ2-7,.,CASSLGWVGSLADAFEQYF,TGTGCCAGCAGCTTAGGTTGGGTCGGGAGTCTAGCCGACGCTTTCGAGCAGTACTTC
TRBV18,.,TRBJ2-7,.,CASSPPGGVGEQYF,TGTGCCAGCTCACCACCGGGCGGGGTCGGGGAGCAGTACTTC
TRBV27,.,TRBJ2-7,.,CASSPLVGAQYF,TGTGCCAGCAGTCCCCTCGTGGGGGCTCAGTACTTC
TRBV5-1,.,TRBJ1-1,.,CASSFTENTEAFF,TGCGCCAGCAGCTTTACAGAGAACACTGAAGCTTTCTTT
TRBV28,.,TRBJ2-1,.,CASRGDNEQFF,TGTGCCTCCCGCGGGGACAATGAGCAGTTCTTC
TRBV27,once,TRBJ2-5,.,CASENRGQETQYF,TGTGCCAGCGAGAATCGGGGACAAGAGACCCAGTACTTC
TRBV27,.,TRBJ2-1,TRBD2,CASSFSGRAYNEQFF,TGTGCCAGCAGTTTTAGCGGGAGGGCATACAATGAGCAGTTCTTC
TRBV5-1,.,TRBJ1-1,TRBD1,CASSLDRGRTEAFF,TGCGCCAGCAGCTTGGACAGGGGGAGGACTGAAGCTTTCTTT
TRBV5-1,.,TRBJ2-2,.,CASSLEPDRSGELFF,TGCGCCAGCAGCCTCGAACCCGATCGGAGCGGGGAGCTGTTTTTT
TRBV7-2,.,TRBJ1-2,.,CASSPGGGRYGYTF,TGTGCCAGCAGCCCAGGTGGGGGCCGCTATGGCTACACCTTC
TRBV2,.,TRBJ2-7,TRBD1,CASSDLMLGQGYEQYF,TGTGCCAGCAGTGACCTTATGCTGGGACAGGGGTACGAGCAGTACTTC
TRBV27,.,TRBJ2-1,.,CASSLMGLPVNEQFF,TGTGCCAGCAGTTTAATGGGACTCCCCGTTAATGAGCAGTTCTTC
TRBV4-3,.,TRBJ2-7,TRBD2,CASSQLSPAGVIEQYF,TGCGCCAGCAGCCAACTATCCCCTGCGGGGGTCATCGAGCAGTACTTC